Shown below are 27 T cell receptor beta chains from a single sample sequenced in a study of monozygotic twins with inflammatory bowel disease. TCRdb reprocessed the 5' RACE reads and reports one entry per CDR3 protein, with no DNA. The listing records 200,000 to 250,000 distinct CDR3 sequences. What was sequenced was blood. Every receptor here comes from a human donor with ulcerative colitis or Crohn's disease, or a healthy co-twin of an affected twin (not recorded which).

The genes are TRBV7-9 and TRBJ2-5; TCRdb gives TRBD2 as the D gene, but with no DNA this cannot be confirmed. CDR1 and CDR2 from the germline V gene are SEHNR and FQNEAQ (reference sequence). The CDR3 runs to 15 residues. The CDR3 is CASGTSGGAQETQYF.

The chain employs TRBV7-9 and TRBJ1-6. Germline-derived CDR1 and CDR2 are SEHNR and FQNEAQ (reference sequence). The CDR3 is 15 residues long. CDR3 residues: CASSLGGSYNSPLHF.

V is TRBV28 and J is TRBJ2-1; TCRdb's assignment of TRBD2 cannot be checked, as there is no DNA. Germline-derived CDR1 and CDR2 are MDHEN and SYDVKM. CDR3 length: 15 residues. This chain's CDR3 is CASSPPSGSLGEQFF.

The chain recombines TRBV5-1 with TRBJ2-2; without DNA, the TCRdb call of TRBD1 cannot be checked. Germline loops: CDR1 SGHRS, CDR2 YFSETQ. This CDR3 is 16 amino acids long. CDR3 sequence reads: CASSLVGHPNTGELFF.

The chain uses TRBV7-2 and TRBJ2-7; TCRdb outputs TRBD1, but without DNA this stays unchecked. Per the germline V gene, CDR1 is SGHTA and CDR2 is FQGNSA. The CDR3 sequence is 15 residues long. The CDR3 loop is CASSTDRGLFYEQYF. Combining the CDR3 with reference TRBV7-2 and TRBJ2-7 gives the whole variable domain GAGVSQSPSNKVTEKGKDVELRCDPISGHTALYWYRQSLGQGLEFLIYFQGNSAPDKSGLPSDRFSAERTGGSVSTLTIQRTQQEDSAVYLCASSTDRGLFYEQYFGPGTRLTVT.

CDR3 protein: CASSSQGNRNSPLHF. The chain is built from TRBV7-9 and TRBJ1-6; the TCRdb D gene call, TRBD1, has no DNA to confirm it. The CDR3 spans 15 residues. Germline V CDR1 and CDR2: SEHNR, FQNEAQ (reference sequence).

V and J are TRBV5-1 and TRBJ2-2. Germline V gene lookup returns CDR1 SGHRS and CDR2 YFSETQ. The CDR3 contains 16 residues. The CDR3 loop is CASSSHGSGRAGELFF.

The rearrangement links TRBV24-1 to TRBJ2-5; lacking DNA, the TRBD1 call made by TCRdb goes unchecked. The CDR3 extends over 17 amino acids. Germline V gives CDR1 KGHDR, CDR2 SFDVKD. This chain's CDR3 is CATSDRNHRGTGETQYF.

The chain links TRBV14 to TRBJ2-7; TCRdb calls TRBD2, which cannot be checked without DNA. The CDR3 is 15 residues long. Germline CDR1 SGHDN, CDR2 FVKESK. CDR3 protein: CASSRRTSGTYEQYF.

The CDR3: CASSWDTAREQYF. This rearrangement joins TRBV7-9 to TRBJ2-7; there is no DNA to check the TCRdb D call of TRBD1. CDR3 length equals 13 residues. Germline lookup yields CDR1 SEHNR and CDR2 FQNEAQ (reference sequence).

The rearrangement joins TRBV5-1 to TRBJ2-2; absent DNA, TCRdb's TRBD1 call cannot be checked. The germline V gene has CDR1 SGHRS and CDR2 YFSETQ. CDR3 length: 16 residues. This CDR3 reads CASSFNRDVNTGELFF.

V gene TRBV7-2 combines with J gene TRBJ2-3; with no DNA, the TCRdb D assignment of TRBD1 cannot be verified. Germline loops: CDR1 SGHTA, CDR2 FQGNSA. CDR3 length: 15 amino acids. CDR3 amino acids: CASSLMGGGSDTQYF.

The V gene is TRBV7-9, the J gene TRBJ2-7; TCRdb's D gene call, TRBD1, goes unchecked for lack of DNA. Germline V gives CDR1 SEHNR, CDR2 FQNEAQ (reference sequence). The CDR3 sequence is 11 residues long. The CDR3 here is CASSQGHEQYF. The entire variable domain, with the rest obtained from reference TRBV7-9 and TRBJ2-7, is as follows: DTGVSQNPRHKITKRGQNVTFRCDPISEHNRLYWYRQTLGQGPEFLTYFQNEAQLEKSRLLSDRFSAERPKGSFSTLEIQRTEQGDSAMYLCASSQGHEQYFGPGTRLTVT.

The J gene is TRBJ2-1, the V gene TRBV12-3 or TRBV12-4; TCRdb lists TRBD2, though no DNA is available to test this call. The CDR3 runs 14 residues. Here the CDR3 reads CASKREYSYNEQFF.

This chain joins TRBV7-2 and TRBJ2-4; as DNA is missing, the TRBD2 call by TCRdb cannot be tested. Germline-derived CDR1 and CDR2 are SGHTA and FQGNSA. The CDR3 loop spans 16 amino acids. This chain's CDR3 is CASSSRKEGPKNIQYF.

The chain recombines TRBV19 with TRBJ1-1. The CDR3 spans 11 residues. Per germline, CDR1 LNHDA and CDR2 SQIVND (reference sequence). The CDR3: CASNMNTEAFF.

The chain carries TRBV30 and TRBJ1-5. Germline V gene sequence: CDR1 GTSNPN, CDR2 SVGIG (reference sequence). The length of the CDR3 is 16 residues. This CDR3 is CAWSVRGPGPNQPQHF.

The chain recombines TRBV28 with TRBJ1-2. The CDR3 covers 15 residues. The germline CDR1 and CDR2 sequences are MDHEN and SYDVKM. The CDR3 sequence is CASSFWLGKNYGYTF.

The rearrangement links TRBV5-1 to TRBJ1-5. The length of the CDR3 is 15 residues. Germline CDR1 reads SGHRS; CDR2 reads YFSETQ. The CDR3 loop is CASSLRGGRNQPQHF.

V and J are TRBV6-1 and TRBJ2-2; no DNA is available, so the TRBD1 call from TCRdb remains unchecked. The CDR3 has 16 amino acids. Germline CDR1 MNHNS, CDR2 SASEGT. The CDR3 loop is CASSEVGQGGTGELFF.

The rearrangement joins TRBV12-3 or TRBV12-4 to TRBJ1-6. The CDR3 totals 15 residues. The CDR3 reads CASSLGMPSDSPLHF.

This chain's CDR3 is CASSLDSGFNEQFF. The chain links TRBV7-8 to TRBJ2-1. The CDR3 loop spans 14 amino acids. CDR1 is SGHVS and CDR2 is FQNEAQ in the germline V gene.

The chain is built from TRBV11-1 and TRBJ1-4; TCRdb names TRBD1, which stays unverified in the absence of DNA. The V gene's germline CDR1 is SGHAT and CDR2 FQDESV (reference sequence). The CDR3 is 19 residues long. The chain's CDR3 is CASSPGEFRQDRSNEKLFF.

This chain connects TRBV7-9 to TRBJ2-3; the TCRdb D gene call, TRBD2, has no DNA to confirm it. CDR3 length: 14 residues. The germline gives CDR1 SEHNR, CDR2 FQNEAQ (reference sequence). The CDR3: CASSSASPSDTQYF.

By frequency, this clonotype registers medium-sized. The chain carries TRBV7-8 and TRBJ2-3; absent DNA, TCRdb's TRBD1 call cannot be checked. Germline assignment: CDR1 SGHVS and CDR2 FQNEAQ. The CDR3 spans 18 residues. The CDR3 reads CASSLAQKAIRGTDTQYF. The full variable domain, in which reference TRBV7-8 and TRBJ2-3 provide the parts outside the CDR3, is GAGVSQSPRYKVAKRGQDVALRCDPISGHVSLFWYQQALGQGPEFLTYFQNEAQLDKSGLPSDRFFAERPEGSVSTLKIQRTQQEDSAVYLCASSLAQKAIRGTDTQYFGPGTRLTVL.

The chain links TRBV5-1 to TRBJ2-4; TCRdb's D gene call, TRBD1, goes unchecked for lack of DNA. CDR1 is SGHRS and CDR2 is YFSETQ in the germline V gene. The CDR3 sequence is 15 residues long. The CDR3 reads CASSTTGTSENIQYF.

This chain uses TRBV7-6 with TRBJ2-3. This CDR3 has 15 residues. Germline-derived CDR1 and CDR2 are SGHVS and FNYEAQ. CDR3 protein: CASSLAGFKGDTQYF.